This TCR beta chain was observed in a study of T cells in Graves' hyperthyroidism and ophthalmopathy. V shed 2 bases and J shed 4 bases, with 5 bases lying between them. Germline V CDR1 and CDR2: GTSNPN, SVGIG (reference sequence). The CDR3 is 12 residues long. This clonotype has a count of ten or more. Its antigen is not identified. TCR beta CDR3 region amplification was performed from RNA transcripts. The HTBI set primed first-round TCR CDR3 RT-PCR. TCRdb passed the multiplex PCR reads through MiXCR, listing each CDR3 protein once. The sample holds 640,000 or so distinct CDR3 sequences, approximately 15% seen once. Together with thyroid ultrasound, orbital computed tomography, serum thyroxine and TRAb, clinical symptoms were used for diagnoses. General study findings and limits: The majority of expanded thyroid clonotypes above 0.001 also appeared in blood.

The sequenced sample consisted of blood. This receptor was taken from a woman younger than 30 with Graves' ophthalmopathy. The genes are TRBV30 and TRBJ2-2; D not resolved. The CDR3 sequence: CAWSRSTGELFF. The CDR3 nucleotides are TGTGCCTGGAGTCGGAGCACCGGGGAGCTGTTTTTT.